This T cell receptor (beta chain) was sequenced for a study of CD8+CD57+ T cells in acquired aplastic anemia. Study-level background: DNA per sorted CD4+ or CD8+ sample ranged about 0.19 to 30 ug, averaging roughly 3.3 ug.

V was pared by 5 bases and J by 6 bases, with 5 bases of the junction left unmatched. This CDR3 has 12 amino acids. Germline V gene lookup returns CDR1 SQVTM and CDR2 ANQGSEA. Genomic DNA acted as the template from which TCR beta VDJ combination and CDR3 sequence profiling were carried out. TCRdb recomputed calls from the reads with MiXCR, one row per CDR3 protein. In the table there are about 250,000 distinct CDR3 sequences, around half of which are singletons. There are many counts of this clonotype. What it binds is unknown. Findings and limits, study-wide: Patients shared some 29 CD8+ CDR3 sequences with controls.

The sequenced patients had an expansion of CD8+CD57+ cells seen by flow cytometry. Every one of the patients had aplastic anemia (severe, acquired). There was no therapy given to any patient before the blood sampling took place. The source of this sequence is a human donor with aplastic anemia. Sequenced input: sorted CD4+, CD8+, or CD8+CD57+ T cells (not recorded which) from PBMCs. The chain recombines TRBV29-1 with TRBJ1-1; 8 nucleotides align to TRBD1. CDR3: CSVKLQGAEAFF. CDR3 bases: TGCAGCGTTAAATTACAGGGGGCTGAAGCTTTCTTT.